This passage covers 29 T cell receptor beta chains from one sample sequenced in a study of cytotoxic CD8 clonotypes in ibrutinib-treated CLL. Here immunoSEQ multiplex PCR was the method, and the copy in TCRdb shows in-frame clones only, minus some. The sample lists roughly 70,000 clones; over 75% were seen once. The sequencing used PBMCs, collected at disease progression, from a patient treated with ibrutinib. The receptors come from a human donor with chronic lymphocytic leukemia.

The chain has TRBV18 and TRBJ2-7, with D perhaps matching TRBD2 (6 bases). The CDR3 has 14 amino acids. The V gene's germline CDR1 is KGHSH and CDR2 LQKENI. Trimming left V 1 base short and J 1 base short, with 8 bases between. The CDR3 DNA is TGTGCCAGCTCACCACGGGACTTGTCCTACGAGCAGTACTTC. Protein: CASSPRDLSYEQYF.

The chain combines TRBV29-1 with TRBJ1-4, with TRBD1 matching 9 bases. Germline V gene lookup returns CDR1 SQVTM and CDR2 ANQGSEA. The CDR3 is made up of 13 amino acids. With 5 bases clipped from V and 8 bases from J, the junction kept 6 bases outside the gene matches. CDR3 DNA sequence: TGCAGCGTTACACAGGGGGCTGGGGAAAAACTGTTTTTT. Translated: CSVTQGAGEKLFF.

Concerning this clone: The sample carries other DNA sequences with the same CDR3. The genes are TRBV7-9 and TRBJ2-7; no clear D gene. The CDR3 runs 12 residues. CDR1 SEHNR and CDR2 FQNEAQ come from the germline V gene (reference sequence). V lost 2 bases and J lost 1, with 3 bases in between. In nucleotides, the CDR3 is TGTGCCAGCAGCTTAACTTCCTACGAGCAGTACTTC. It yields the protein CASSLTSYEQYF. The full variable domain, with the rest looked up from reference TRBV7-9 and TRBJ2-7, is DTGVSQNPRHKITKRGQNVTFRCDPISEHNRLYWYRQTLGQGPEFLTYFQNEAQLEKSRLLSDRFSAERPKGSFSTLEIQRTEQGDSAMYLCASSLTSYEQYFGPGTRLTVT.

This chain connects TRBV13 to TRBJ2-1; D is possibly TRBD1 or TRBD2 (5 bases each). From germline, CDR1 is PRHDT and CDR2 FYEKMQ (reference sequence). V shed 5 bases and J shed 6 bases, with 11 bases lying between them. This CDR3 comprises 13 residues. The CDR3: CASSPGTANEQFF. As DNA, the CDR3 is TGTGCCAGCAGCCCCGGGACCGCCAATGAGCAGTTCTTC.

The chain links TRBV4-1 to TRBJ1-2; D gene unclear. Trimming removed 1 base at V and 2 bases at J, with 11 bases between. Per germline, CDR1 MGHRA and CDR2 YSYEKL. The CDR3 spans 15 residues. CDR3 region: CASSQVTRPNYGYTF. The DNA of the CDR3 is TGCGCCAGCAGCCAAGTAACCAGACCCAACTATGGCTACACCTTC.

V is TRBV29-1 and J is TRBJ1-1; D not certain. The CDR3 runs 12 residues. Germline V gene sequence: CDR1 SQVTM, CDR2 ANQGSEA. Trimming left V 7 bases short and J 1 base short, with 10 bases between. The CDR3 is CSAMGGNTEAFF. The CDR3 DNA sequence: TGCAGCGCTATGGGTGGGAACACTGAAGCTTTCTTT.

This chain links TRBV4-1 with TRBJ2-7; 7 nucleotides match TRBD1. Trimming at V came to 3 bases and at J to 2 bases, leaving 4 bases not matched to a gene. The CDR3 runs 14 residues. CDR1 is MGHRA and CDR2 is YSYEKL in the germline V gene. CDR3 amino acids: CASSHRDSPYEQYF. The CDR3 DNA reads as TGCGCCAGCAGCCACCGGGACAGCCCCTACGAGCAGTACTTC.

This chain links TRBV5-1 with TRBJ2-3; D is undetermined. V was cut by 3 bases and J by 0 bases, with 11 bases left in between. Germline V gene data show CDR1 as SGHRS and CDR2 as YFSETQ. CDR3 size: 15 residues. CDR3 amino acids: CASSSDGDSTDTQYF. CDR3 DNA sequence: TGCGCCAGCAGCTCGGATGGAGATAGCACAGATACGCAGTATTTT.

V usage is TRBV27 and J usage is TRBJ1-1, with no clear D. Germline V lookup: CDR1 MNHEY, CDR2 SMNVEV (reference sequence). The CDR3 has 14 amino acids. V shed 6 bases and J shed 4 bases, with 15 bases lying between them. CDR3 coding DNA: TGTGCCAGCAGGTTCCTCGGGGAATTCACTGAAGCTTTCTTT. Its translation is CASRFLGEFTEAFF.

The J gene is TRBJ2-1, the V gene TRBV9; unclear D gene. The V and J ends lost 0 bases and 2 bases respectively, with 9 bases between them. Germline assignment: CDR1 SGDLS and CDR2 YYNGEE. The CDR3 runs to 15 residues. CDR3 sequence: CASSVEPSAYNEQFF. The CDR3, as DNA: TGTGCCAGCAGCGTAGAACCTAGTGCCTACAATGAGCAGTTCTTC.

The rearrangement links TRBV6-5 to TRBJ2-7; 13 bases line up with TRBD2. The CDR3 sequence is 16 residues long. V lost 0 bases, J lost 4 bases, and 3 bases stayed unmatched. Looked up from germline, CDR1 is MNHEY and CDR2 is SVGAGI. DNA for the CDR3: TGTGCCAGCAGTTACTCGCCGGGACTAGCGGGGTACGAGCAGTACTTC. This gives the protein CASSYSPGLAGYEQYF.

This chain joins TRBV5-8 and TRBJ1-5; weak D call: TRBD1 (5 bases). The germline CDR1 and CDR2 sequences are SGHTS and YDEGEE. CDR3 size: 15 residues. V lost 1 base, J lost 6 bases, and 14 bases lay in between. CDR3 DNA sequence: TGTGCCAGCAGCTTGAAGGGGATGGGGCGTCAGCCCCAGCATTTT. It specifies CASSLKGMGRQPQHF. Complete variable domain (other parts from reference TRBV5-8 and TRBJ1-5): EAGVTQSPTHLIKTRGQQATLRCSPISGHTSVYWYQQALGLGLQFLLWYDEGEERNRGNFPPRFSGRQFPNYSSELNVNALELEDSALYLCASSLKGMGRQPQHFGDGTRLSIL.

The CDR3 loop is CASSRRTGGFRQPQHF. The DNA for the CDR3 is TGTGCCAGCAGCCGACGGACAGGGGGTTTCAGACAGCCCCAGCATTTT. The chain joins TRBV16 to TRBJ1-5; 10 bases are shared with TRBD1. Germline trimming cut 4 bases from V and 7 bases from J; bases unmatched to any gene: 10. Germline CDR1 reads KGHSY; CDR2 reads FQNENV. The CDR3 totals 16 residues.

This clone was counted a few times. V usage is TRBV11-3 and J usage is TRBJ2-1; 8 bases are a match to TRBD1. The CDR3 covers 16 residues. Germline V lookup: CDR1 SGHNT, CDR2 YENEEA. Trimming at V came to 5 bases and at J to 9 bases, leaving 15 bases not matched to a gene. This chain's CDR3 is CASSPQGASSSSEQFF. DNA for the CDR3: TGTGCCAGCAGCCCGCAGGGGGCCAGTTCCTCTAGTGAGCAGTTCTTC. The full variable domain, its missing parts supplied by reference TRBV11-3 and TRBJ2-1, is EAGVVQSPRYKIIEKKQPVAFWCNPISGHNTLYWYLQNLGQGPELLIRYENEEAVDDSQLPKDRFSAERLKGVDSTLKIQPAELGDSAVYLCASSPQGASSSSEQFFGPGTRLTVL.

The genes are TRBV9 and TRBJ2-1; D assignment may be TRBD1 or TRBD2 (5 bases each). In germline, CDR1 is SGDLS, CDR2 YYNGEE. This CDR3 region has 13 residues. Deletions cut 4 bases from V and 10 bases from J, with 15 bases between. The CDR3 coding sequence is TGTGCCAGCAGCCCAGGGCCCGAGGGGGAGCAGTTCTTC. It specifies CASSPGPEGEQFF.

The genes are TRBV7-7 and TRBJ2-2; a possible D gene is TRBD1 (6 bases). The CDR3 extends over 13 amino acids. CDR1 SSHAT and CDR2 FNYEAQ come from the germline V gene (reference sequence). V lost 5 bases, J lost 6 bases, and 10 bases lay in between. The DNA of the CDR3 is TGTGCCAGCAGCCCGACAGGTGCCGGGGAGCTGTTTTTT. It translates to CASSPTGAGELFF.

This chain connects TRBV30 to TRBJ2-3, with TRBD2 matching 10 bases. The CDR3 loop spans 15 amino acids. Germline lookup yields CDR1 GTSNPN and CDR2 SVGIG (reference sequence). With 5 bases clipped from V and 1 base from J, the junction kept 6 bases outside the gene matches. CDR3 loop: CAWGIGTSGTDTQYF. The CDR3 coding sequence is TGTGCCTGGGGAATCGGGACTAGCGGCACAGATACGCAGTATTTT. Drawing the rest from reference TRBV30 and TRBJ2-3, the complete variable domain is SQTIHQWPATLVQPVGSPLSLECTVEGTSNPNLYWYRQAAGRGLQLLFYSVGIGQISSEVPQNLSASRPQDRQFILSSKKLLLSDSGFYLCAWGIGTSGTDTQYFGPGTRLTVL.

This sequence joins TRBV5-6 and TRBJ2-7; D tentatively fits TRBD1 or TRBD2 (5 bases each). Germline lookup yields CDR1 SGHDT and CDR2 YYEEEE. V was pared by 4 bases and J by 4 bases, with 12 bases between. The CDR3 spans 13 residues. This CDR3 reads CASSQMGVYEQYF. CDR3 DNA sequence: TGTGCCAGCAGCCAAATGGGGGTATACGAGCAGTACTTC.

The chain employs TRBV19 and TRBJ2-5, with 7 bases matching TRBD1. V dropped 6 bases and J dropped 5; count of bases not matched to a gene: 6. The CDR3 spans 13 residues. CDR1 is LNHDA and CDR2 is SQIVND in the germline V gene (reference sequence). CDR3 DNA sequence: TGTGCCAGTAGACGACAGGGCTCTGAGACCCAGTACTTC. It yields the protein CASRRQGSETQYF.

This chain uses TRBV27 with TRBJ1-3; 7 nucleotides agree with TRBD1. Trimming at V came to 8 bases and at J to 3 bases, leaving 10 bases not matched to a gene. Germline-derived CDR1 and CDR2 are MNHEY and SMNVEV (reference sequence). The CDR3 contains 15 residues. CDR3 protein: CASGKTGKSGNTIYF. CDR3 nucleotide sequence: TGTGCCAGCGGAAAGACAGGGAAGAGTGGAAACACCATATATTTT.

The chain employs TRBV10-3 and TRBJ2-7; TRBD2 agrees at 8 bases. CDR1 and CDR2 from the germline V gene are ENHRY and SYGVKD. V lost 1 base and J lost 4; bases outside the gene matches: 9. The CDR3 totals 16 residues. CDR3 in DNA: TGTGCCATCAGTGAGTACGTAGCGGGGACGGGATACGAGCAGTACTTC. Protein product: CAISEYVAGTGYEQYF.

The V and J genes are TRBV11-3 and TRBJ2-7, with D unresolved. The CDR3 sequence is 14 residues long. Germline CDR1 reads SGHNT; CDR2 reads YENEEA. V was cut by 0 bases and J by 6 bases, with 12 bases left in between. The CDR3 here is CASSLEPTGGEQYF. The CDR3 DNA sequence: TGTGCCAGCAGCTTAGAACCGACGGGCGGCGAGCAGTACTTC.

J is TRBJ1-1 and V is TRBV2; possibly TRBD1 for D (6 bases). This CDR3 comprises 13 residues. The germline V gene encodes CDR1 SNHLY and CDR2 FYNNEI. Trimming stripped 5 bases from V and 5 bases from J, with 12 bases between. The DNA of the CDR3 is TGTGCCAGCAGTCCACAGGGAAGTACTGAAGCTTTCTTT. Translating it yields CASSPQGSTEAFF.

The J gene is TRBJ1-5, the V gene TRBV6-6, with 8 nucleotides matching TRBD1. The CDR3 totals 14 residues. Looked up from germline, CDR1 is MNHNY and CDR2 is SVGAGI (reference sequence). Trimming took 6 bases from V and 3 from J; bases not matched to a gene: 4. CDR3 DNA sequence: TGTGCCAGCAGAAGACAGGGGAACAATCAGCCCCAGCATTTT. Its translation is CASRRQGNNQPQHF.

The chain couples TRBV28 to TRBJ1-6, with 12 bases lining up with TRBD1. Germline V gene data show CDR1 as MDHEN and CDR2 as SYDVKM. The length of the CDR3 is 17 residues. Germline trimming cut 2 bases from V and 9 bases from J; bases unmatched to any gene: 8. The CDR3 reads CASSLGTGGARFSPLHF. CDR3 coding DNA: TGTGCCAGCAGTTTAGGGACAGGGGGCGCAAGATTTTCACCCCTCCACTTT.

This chain links TRBV5-6 with TRBJ2-7, with TRBD1 matching 9 bases. Germline V gene lookup returns CDR1 SGHDT and CDR2 YYEEEE. The V and J ends lost 0 bases and 0 bases, in that order; junction bases with no gene match: 4. The CDR3 has 16 amino acids. The CDR3 sequence is CASSLVGQGISYEQYF. The CDR3 bases are TGTGCCAGCAGCTTGGTTGGACAGGGGATCTCCTACGAGCAGTACTTC.

V gene TRBV25-1 combines with J gene TRBJ2-5; D unclear. The CDR3 runs to 10 residues. Looked up from germline, CDR1 is MGHDK and CDR2 is SYGVNS. V shed 8 bases and J shed 4 bases, with 5 bases lying between them. The CDR3 nucleotides are TGTGCCAGCGGGGTAGAGACCCAGTACTTC. Translated: CASGVETQYF.

This rearrangement joins TRBV11-3 to TRBJ1-6, with D hard to call. Germline CDR1 and CDR2: SGHNT and YENEEA. Trimming left V 0 bases short and J 5 bases short, with 5 bases between. This CDR3 contains 14 residues. Here the CDR3 DNA reads TGTGCCAGCAGCTTAGATACTCATAATTCACCCCTCCACTTT. It yields the protein CASSLDTHNSPLHF.

The sample holds one count of this clone. The chain combines TRBV10-3 with TRBJ1-2; D is unresolved. Per the germline V gene, CDR1 is ENHRY and CDR2 is SYGVKD. The V and J ends lost 11 bases and 3 bases respectively, with 16 bases between them. The CDR3 consists of 13 residues. In nucleotides, the CDR3 is TGTGCCCTGAAAGGGAACGGGTACTATGGCTACACCTTC. It translates to CALKGNGYYGYTF.